This T cell receptor beta chain came from a study of identical twins. Overall study results and limits: Zero-insertion findings could be partly confounded by invariant cells (MAIT and iNKT cells).

A few counts support this clonotype. Antigen unknown. TCRdb re-called the 5' RACE reads with MiXCR, one entry per CDR3 protein. This repertoire shows around 680,000 distinct CDR3 sequences, around 8.3% found once; its top ten account for 0.75% to 1%. Germline V gene lookup returns CDR1 SGHRS and CDR2 YFSETQ. V trimming: 6 bases; J trimming: 4 bases; junction bases outside the gene matches: 7. The CDR3 sequence is 14 residues long. This sample also belongs to another study, concerning yellow fever vaccine responses in identical twins.

This chain links TRBV5-1 with TRBJ2-3; 8 bases fit TRBD2. The receptor was derived from a woman in her late teens or twenties in good health. Sequenced sample: PBMCs. Written as DNA, the CDR3 is TGCGCCAGCAAGCGGGAGACGGGGTCAGATACGCAGTATTTT. This codes for CASKRETGSDTQYF.